These 9 T cell receptor beta chains originate from one sample sequenced in a study of T cells after yellow fever vaccination. TCRdb reanalysed the 5' RACE reads using MiXCR and keeps one entry per CDR3 protein. Among about 75,000 distinct CDR3 sequences listed, around 7.9% were seen once. This specimen consisted of CD8+ T cells sorted from PBMCs, obtained approximately 11 days after the first yellow fever vaccination. These receptors came from a man aged 18 to 30 who received the YFV17D yellow fever vaccine.

This clonotype was seen more than once but under ten times. The chain recombines TRBV18 with TRBJ2-7; the D gene is possibly TRBD2 (6 bases). The CDR3 is 14 amino acids. Between the trimmed V and J ends, which lost 3 bases and 1 base, there was a span of 10 bases. CDR1 is KGHSH, CDR2 LQKENI, per germline. The CDR3, as DNA: TGTGCCAGCTCACCGGGGGGACTGTCCTACGAGCAGTACTTC. Translation: CASSPGGLSYEQYF. Full variable domain (missing parts from reference TRBV18 and TRBJ2-7): NAGVMQNPRHLVRRRGQEARLRCSPMKGHSHVYWYRQLPEEGLKFMVYLQKENIIDESGMPKERFSAEFPKEGPSILRIQQVVRGDSAAYFCASSPGGLSYEQYFGPGTRLTVT.

This clonotype was counted at least ten times. The V and J genes are TRBV4-1 and TRBJ1-1; 7 positions match TRBD1. This CDR3 has 15 residues. V lost 4 bases and J lost 2; bases outside the gene matches: 7. From germline, CDR1 is MGHRA and CDR2 YSYEKL. CDR3 region: CASSRIQGINTEAFF. CDR3 nucleotide sequence: TGCGCCAGCAGCCGAATACAGGGGATTAACACTGAAGCTTTCTTT.

A few counts support this clonotype. This rearrangement joins TRBV6-1 to TRBJ2-1; 8 bases are a match to TRBD1. This CDR3 spans 15 amino acids. CDR1 is MNHNS and CDR2 is SASEGT in the germline V gene. Losses at the gene ends were 4 bases for V and 4 bases for J; bases not matched to a gene: 6. The CDR3, as DNA: TGTGCCAGCAGTGTCCGGGACAGGAGTTACAATGAGCAGTTCTTC. Protein product: CASSVRDRSYNEQFF.

This chain joins TRBV5-4 and TRBJ2-1, with D tentatively TRBD2 (6 bases). Germline V gene lookup returns CDR1 SGHNT and CDR2 YYREEE (reference sequence). The ends were cut back, 2 bases at V and 6 bases at J, with 6 bases in the middle. The CDR3 totals 12 residues. As DNA, the CDR3 is TGTGCCAGCAGCTTCGGGGGCAATGAGCAGTTCTTC. It specifies CASSFGGNEQFF.

The V call is TRBV30, the J call TRBJ2-4; 8 bases match TRBD2. The CDR3 spans 14 residues. With V trimmed by 4 bases and J by 9 bases, 11 bases remained unmatched. Germline V gene sequence: CDR1 GTSNPN, CDR2 SVGIG (reference sequence). In DNA form, the CDR3 reads TGTGCCTGGACCTTGACTAGCGCGGACGGCATTCAGTACTTC. Its translation: CAWTLTSADGIQYF.

This clonotype has ten or more counts. The chain employs TRBV6-1 and TRBJ2-1; TRBD2 might be the D (5 bases). The V gene's germline CDR1 is MNHNS and CDR2 SASEGT. The CDR3 spans 13 residues. The V end was cut by 6 bases, the J end by 0 bases, with 6 bases between. CDR3: CASSTSSYNEQFF. The CDR3 DNA sequence: TGTGCCAGCAGCACTAGCTCCTACAATGAGCAGTTCTTC.

This clonotype was observed a few times. V is TRBV6-2 or TRBV6-3 and J is TRBJ2-4; D is ambiguous. CDR1 is MNHEY and CDR2 is SVGEGT in the germline V gene. Trimming took off 5 bases at V and 8 bases at J, with 22 bases between the two ends. The CDR3 contains 16 residues. This chain's CDR3 is CASSTRFELGRDIQYF. CDR3 sequence (DNA): TGTGCCAGCAGTACCCGTTTTGAGCTAGGAAGGGACATTCAGTACTTC.

This clonotype was detected a few times. CDR3 DNA sequence: TGCGCCAGCAGCCAAAACCCAGGGGGCAACCTCGCCCCTAATTCACCCCTCCACTTT. Amino acid sequence: CASSQNPGGNLAPNSPLHF. The J gene is TRBJ1-6, the V gene TRBV4-1, with 8 positions matching TRBD1. Germline assignment: CDR1 MGHRA and CDR2 YSYEKL. Germline trimming cut 2 bases from V and 6 bases from J; bases unmatched to any gene: 15. CDR3 length: 19 amino acids.

This clonotype was detected only a few times. In DNA form, the CDR3 reads TGTGCCAGTAGTATTACAGGGGGCGGTGGGGACACTGAAGCTTTCTTT. It codes for CASSITGGGGDTEAFF. This sequence joins TRBV19 and TRBJ1-1; TRBD1 agrees at 9 bases. The CDR3 extends over 16 amino acids. Germline values: CDR1 LNHDA, CDR2 SQIVND (reference sequence). V was clipped by 3 bases and J by 3 bases; unmatched bases: 8.